The TCR beta chain under discussion was sequenced for a study of persistence of HIV-infected CD4 T cells. The V end lost 4 bases, the J end lost 4 bases, and 14 bases lay between the germline ends. Germline CDR1 is MGHRA and CDR2 is YSYEKL. The CDR3 consists of 14 residues. Comment on this clone: Its antigen is unidentified.

Overall study findings and caveats: Bulk TCR data could not be restricted to HIV-1-infected CMV-responding cells. Antigen-responding cells were enriched for degenerate expanded CDR3beta sequences.

The stimulus was lysate of CMV-infected fibroblasts, roughly 10 ug/mL. Responding CD4+ T cells were sorted by upregulation of both CD40 ligand and CD69. The immunoSEQ assay was version 4, run in survey mode. Using immunoSEQ multiplex PCR, the repertoire was profiled, and TCRdb retains in-frame clones only, with some absent. The sample carries fewer than 20,000 clones, around 78% recorded once. The sequence was collected from an adult man with HIV who was CMV-seropositive. V is TRBV4-1 and J is TRBJ2-7; D may correspond to TRBD1 or TRBD2 (5 bases each). The sequencing used CD4+ T cells sorted from PBMCs after approximately 20-hour stimulation, collected from a patient who received antiretroviral therapy. In nucleotides, the CDR3 is TGCGCCAGCAGCCTGGGGGTTGACACTTACGAGCAGTACTTC. It is translated as CASSLGVDTYEQYF.